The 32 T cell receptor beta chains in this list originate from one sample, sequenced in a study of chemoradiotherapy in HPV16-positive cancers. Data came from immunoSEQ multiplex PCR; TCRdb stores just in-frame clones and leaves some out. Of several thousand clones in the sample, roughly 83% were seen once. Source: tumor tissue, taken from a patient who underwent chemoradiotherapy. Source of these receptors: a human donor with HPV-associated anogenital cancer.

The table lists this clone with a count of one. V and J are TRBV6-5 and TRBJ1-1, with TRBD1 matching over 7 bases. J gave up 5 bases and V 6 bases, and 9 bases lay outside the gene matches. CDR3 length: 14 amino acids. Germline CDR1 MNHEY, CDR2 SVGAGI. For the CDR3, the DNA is TGTGCCAGCAGGGCCCCAGGGGGACGTACTGAAGCTTTCTTT. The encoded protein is CASRAPGGRTEAFF.

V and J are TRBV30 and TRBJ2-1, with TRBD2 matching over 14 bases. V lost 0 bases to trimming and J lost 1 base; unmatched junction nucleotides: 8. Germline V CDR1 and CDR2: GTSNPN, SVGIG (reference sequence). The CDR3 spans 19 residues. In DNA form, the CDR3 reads TGTGCCTGGAGTGTCCCCGGGACTAGCGGGAGTGGGTCCTACAATGAGCAGTTCTTC. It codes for CAWSVPGTSGSGSYNEQFF.

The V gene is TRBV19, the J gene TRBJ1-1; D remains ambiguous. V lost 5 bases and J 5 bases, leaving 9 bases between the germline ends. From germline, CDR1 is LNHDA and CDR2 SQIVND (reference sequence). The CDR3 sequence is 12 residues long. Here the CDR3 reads CASSLGSTEAFF. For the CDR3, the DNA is TGTGCCAGTAGTCTTGGGTCTACTGAAGCTTTCTTT.

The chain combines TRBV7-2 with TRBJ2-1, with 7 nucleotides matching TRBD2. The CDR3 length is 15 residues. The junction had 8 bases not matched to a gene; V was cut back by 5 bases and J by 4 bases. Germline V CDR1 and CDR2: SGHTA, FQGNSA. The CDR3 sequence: CASSQSGATYNEQFF. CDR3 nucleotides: TGTGCCAGCAGCCAGAGCGGGGCTACATACAATGAGCAGTTCTTC. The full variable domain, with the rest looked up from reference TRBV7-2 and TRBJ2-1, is GAGVSQSPSNKVTEKGKDVELRCDPISGHTALYWYRQSLGQGLEFLIYFQGNSAPDKSGLPSDRFSAERTGGSVSTLTIQRTQQEDSAVYLCASSQSGATYNEQFFGPGTRLTVL.

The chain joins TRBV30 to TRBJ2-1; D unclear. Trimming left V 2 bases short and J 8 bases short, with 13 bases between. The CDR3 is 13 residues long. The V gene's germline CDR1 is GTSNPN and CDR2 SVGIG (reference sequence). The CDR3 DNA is TGTGCCTGGAGTATGACCGGAGAGGATGAGCAGTTCTTC. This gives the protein CAWSMTGEDEQFF.

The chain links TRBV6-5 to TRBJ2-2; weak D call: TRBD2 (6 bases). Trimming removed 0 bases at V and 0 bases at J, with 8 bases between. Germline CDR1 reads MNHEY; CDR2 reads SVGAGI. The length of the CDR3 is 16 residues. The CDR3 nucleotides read TGTGCCAGCAGTTACTCCCCGGGGGCGAACACCGGGGAGCTGTTTTTT. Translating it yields CASSYSPGANTGELFF.

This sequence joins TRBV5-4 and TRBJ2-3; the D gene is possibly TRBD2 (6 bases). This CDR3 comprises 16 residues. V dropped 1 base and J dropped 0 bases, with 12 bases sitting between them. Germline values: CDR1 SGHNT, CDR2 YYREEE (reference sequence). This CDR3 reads CASSLLDSGSTDTQYF. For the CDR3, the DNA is TGTGCCAGCAGCTTGCTTGACAGCGGGAGCACAGATACGCAGTATTTT.

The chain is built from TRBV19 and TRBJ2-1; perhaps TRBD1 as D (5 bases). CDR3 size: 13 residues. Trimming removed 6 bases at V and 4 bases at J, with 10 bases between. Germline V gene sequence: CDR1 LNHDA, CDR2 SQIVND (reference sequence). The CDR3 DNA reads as TGTGCCAGTAGCTTACAGGATTACAATGAGCAGTTCTTC. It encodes CASSLQDYNEQFF.

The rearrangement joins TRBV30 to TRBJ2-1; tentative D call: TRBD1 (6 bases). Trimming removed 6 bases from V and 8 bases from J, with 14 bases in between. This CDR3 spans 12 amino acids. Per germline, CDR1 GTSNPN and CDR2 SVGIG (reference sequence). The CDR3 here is CACKQGNHEQFF. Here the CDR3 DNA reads TGTGCCTGTAAACAGGGAAACCATGAGCAGTTCTTC.

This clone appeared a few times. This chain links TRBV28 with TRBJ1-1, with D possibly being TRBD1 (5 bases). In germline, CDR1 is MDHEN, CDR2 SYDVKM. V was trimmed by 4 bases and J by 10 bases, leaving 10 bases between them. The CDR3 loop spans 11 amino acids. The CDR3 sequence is CASSSTTVAFF. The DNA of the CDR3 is TGTGCCAGCAGTTCGACGACAGTAGCTTTCTTT.

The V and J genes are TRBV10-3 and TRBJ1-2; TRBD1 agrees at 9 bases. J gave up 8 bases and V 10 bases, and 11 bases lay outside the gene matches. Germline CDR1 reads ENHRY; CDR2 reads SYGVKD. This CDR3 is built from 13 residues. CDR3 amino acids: CANNGTGYRGYTF. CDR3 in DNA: TGTGCCAACAATGGGACAGGGTATCGCGGCTACACCTTC.

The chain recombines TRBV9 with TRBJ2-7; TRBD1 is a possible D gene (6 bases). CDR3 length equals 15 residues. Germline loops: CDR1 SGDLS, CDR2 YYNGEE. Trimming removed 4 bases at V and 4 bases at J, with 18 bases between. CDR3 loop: CASSRDTQGVYEQYF. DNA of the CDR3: TGTGCCAGCAGCCGGGACACGCAGGGAGTGTACGAGCAGTACTTC. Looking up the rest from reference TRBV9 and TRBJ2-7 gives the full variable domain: DSGVTQTPKHLITATGQRVTLRCSPRSGDLSVYWYQQSLDQGLQFLIQYYNGEERAKGNILERFSAQQFPDLHSELNLSSLELGDSALYFCASSRDTQGVYEQYFGPGTRLTVT.

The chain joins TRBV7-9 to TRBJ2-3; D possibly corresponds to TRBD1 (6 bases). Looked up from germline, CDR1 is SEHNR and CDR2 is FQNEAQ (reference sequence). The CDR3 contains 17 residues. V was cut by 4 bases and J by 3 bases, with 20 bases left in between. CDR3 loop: CASSYLEGEPVTDTQYF. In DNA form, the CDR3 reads TGTGCCAGCAGCTATCTTGAGGGGGAGCCGGTTACAGATACGCAGTATTTT.

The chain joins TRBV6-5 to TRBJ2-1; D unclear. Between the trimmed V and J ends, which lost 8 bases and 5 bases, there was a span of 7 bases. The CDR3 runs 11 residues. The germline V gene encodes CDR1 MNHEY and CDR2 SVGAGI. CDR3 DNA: TGTGCCAGCGGGCTAGACAATGAGCAGTTCTTC. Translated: CASGLDNEQFF.

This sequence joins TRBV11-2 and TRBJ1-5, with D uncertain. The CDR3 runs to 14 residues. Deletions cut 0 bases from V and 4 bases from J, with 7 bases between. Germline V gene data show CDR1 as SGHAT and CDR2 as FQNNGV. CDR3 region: CASSLDGRNQPQHF. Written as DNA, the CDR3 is TGTGCCAGCAGCTTAGATGGCAGGAATCAGCCCCAGCATTTT.

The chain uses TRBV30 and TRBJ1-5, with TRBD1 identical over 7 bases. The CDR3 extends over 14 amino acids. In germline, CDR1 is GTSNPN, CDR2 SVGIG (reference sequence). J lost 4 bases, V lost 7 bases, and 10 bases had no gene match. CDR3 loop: CALAGQSTNQPQHF. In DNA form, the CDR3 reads TGTGCCTTAGCGGGACAGTCAACGAATCAGCCCCAGCATTTT.

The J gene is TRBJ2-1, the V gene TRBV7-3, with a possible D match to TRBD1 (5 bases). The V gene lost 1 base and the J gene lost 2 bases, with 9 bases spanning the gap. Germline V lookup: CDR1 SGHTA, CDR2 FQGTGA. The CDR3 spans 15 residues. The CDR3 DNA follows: TGTGCCAGCAGCTTAAACAGGCCGCCCTACAATGAGCAGTTCTTC. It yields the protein CASSLNRPPYNEQFF.

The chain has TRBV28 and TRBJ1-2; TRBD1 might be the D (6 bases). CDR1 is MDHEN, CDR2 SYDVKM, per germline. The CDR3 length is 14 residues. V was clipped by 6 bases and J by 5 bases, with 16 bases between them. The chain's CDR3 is CASRRGGQTYGYTF. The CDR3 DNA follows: TGTGCCAGCAGGAGGGGAGGACAGACATATGGCTACACCTTC.

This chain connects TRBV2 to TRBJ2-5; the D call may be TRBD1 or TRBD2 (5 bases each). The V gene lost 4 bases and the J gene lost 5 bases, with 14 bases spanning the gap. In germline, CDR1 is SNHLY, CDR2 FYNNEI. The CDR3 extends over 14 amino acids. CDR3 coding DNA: TGTGCCAGCAGTGGATATGGGGACGGCGAGACCCAGTACTTC. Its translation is CASSGYGDGETQYF.

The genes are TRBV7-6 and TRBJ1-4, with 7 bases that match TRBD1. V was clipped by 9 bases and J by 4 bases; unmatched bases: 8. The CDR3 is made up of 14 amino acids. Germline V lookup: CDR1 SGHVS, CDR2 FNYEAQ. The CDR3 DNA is TGTGCCAGTACAGACAGGGCTGTTAATGAAAAACTGTTTTTT. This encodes CASTDRAVNEKLFF. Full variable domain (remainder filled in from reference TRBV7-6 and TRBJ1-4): GAGVSQSPRYKVTKRGQDVALRCDPISGHVSLYWYRQALGQGPEFLTYFNYEAQQDKSGLPNDRFSAERPEGSISTLTIQRTEQRDSAMYRCASTDRAVNEKLFFGSGTQLSVL.

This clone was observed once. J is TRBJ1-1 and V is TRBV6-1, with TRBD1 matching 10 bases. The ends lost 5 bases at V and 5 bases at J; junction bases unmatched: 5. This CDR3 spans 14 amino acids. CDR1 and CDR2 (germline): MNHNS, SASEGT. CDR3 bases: TGTGCCAGCAGTCCGGACAGGGGGAGTACTGAAGCTTTCTTT. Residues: CASSPDRGSTEAFF.

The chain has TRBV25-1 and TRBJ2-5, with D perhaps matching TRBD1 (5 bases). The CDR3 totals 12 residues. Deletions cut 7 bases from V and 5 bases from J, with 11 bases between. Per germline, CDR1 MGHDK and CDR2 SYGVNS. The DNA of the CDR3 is TGTGCCAGCAACAGGCCCGGGGAGACCCAGTACTTC. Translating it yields CASNRPGETQYF.

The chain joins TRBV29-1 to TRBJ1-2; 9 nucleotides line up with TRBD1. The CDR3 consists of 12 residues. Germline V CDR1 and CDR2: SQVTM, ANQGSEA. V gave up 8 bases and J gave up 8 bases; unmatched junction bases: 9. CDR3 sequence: CSSGQGESGYTF. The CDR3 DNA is TGCAGCTCGGGACAGGGTGAGAGCGGCTACACCTTC.

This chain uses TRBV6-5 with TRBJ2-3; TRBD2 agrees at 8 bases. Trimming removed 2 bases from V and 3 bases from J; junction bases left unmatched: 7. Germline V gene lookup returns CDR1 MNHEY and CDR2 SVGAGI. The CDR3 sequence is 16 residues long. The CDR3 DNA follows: TGTGCCAGCAGTTACCTTGGTCCGGGGGGGACAGATACGCAGTATTTT. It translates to CASSYLGPGGTDTQYF.

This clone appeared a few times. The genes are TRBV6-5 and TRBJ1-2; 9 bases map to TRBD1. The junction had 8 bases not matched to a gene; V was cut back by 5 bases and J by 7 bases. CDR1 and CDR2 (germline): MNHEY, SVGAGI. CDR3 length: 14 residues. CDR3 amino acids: CASSHRDRVAGYTF. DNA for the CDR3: TGTGCCAGCAGTCACCGGGACAGGGTTGCTGGCTACACCTTC.

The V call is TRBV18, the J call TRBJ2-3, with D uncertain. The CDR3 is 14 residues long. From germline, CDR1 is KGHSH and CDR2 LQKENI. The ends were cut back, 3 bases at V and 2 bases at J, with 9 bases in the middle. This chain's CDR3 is CASSPTGNTDTQYF. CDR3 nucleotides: TGTGCCAGCTCACCGACGGGCAACACAGATACGCAGTATTTT.

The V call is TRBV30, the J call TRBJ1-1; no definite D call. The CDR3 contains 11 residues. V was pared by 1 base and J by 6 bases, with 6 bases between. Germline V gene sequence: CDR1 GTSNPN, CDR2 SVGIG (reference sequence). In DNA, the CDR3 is TGTGCCTGGAGTGGCCGTGCTGAAGCTTTCTTT. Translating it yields CAWSGRAEAFF.

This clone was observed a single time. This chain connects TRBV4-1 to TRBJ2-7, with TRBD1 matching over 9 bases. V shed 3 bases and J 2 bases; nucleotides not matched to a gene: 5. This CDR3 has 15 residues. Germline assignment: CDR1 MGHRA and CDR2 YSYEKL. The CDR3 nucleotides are TGCGCCAGCAGCCACCTCGGGGACAGGGCCTACGAGCAGTACTTC. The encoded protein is CASSHLGDRAYEQYF.

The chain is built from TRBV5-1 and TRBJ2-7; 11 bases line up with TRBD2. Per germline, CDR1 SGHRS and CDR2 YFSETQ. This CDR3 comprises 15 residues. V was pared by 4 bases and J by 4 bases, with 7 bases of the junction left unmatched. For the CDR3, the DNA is TGCGCCAGCAGCCCGACTAGCGGGAAGGTGTACGAGCAGTACTTC. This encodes CASSPTSGKVYEQYF.

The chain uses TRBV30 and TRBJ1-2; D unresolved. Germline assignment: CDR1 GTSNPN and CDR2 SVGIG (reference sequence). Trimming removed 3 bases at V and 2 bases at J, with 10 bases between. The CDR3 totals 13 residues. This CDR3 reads CAWRESVNYGYTF. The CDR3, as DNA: TGTGCCTGGAGAGAAAGCGTAAACTATGGCTACACCTTC.

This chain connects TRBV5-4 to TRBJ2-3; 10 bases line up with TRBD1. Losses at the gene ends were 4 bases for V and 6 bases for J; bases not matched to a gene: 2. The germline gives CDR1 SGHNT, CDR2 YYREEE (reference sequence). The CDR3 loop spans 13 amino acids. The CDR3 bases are TGTGCCAGCAGCCGGGACAGGGGTGATACGCAGTATTTT. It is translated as CASSRDRGDTQYF.

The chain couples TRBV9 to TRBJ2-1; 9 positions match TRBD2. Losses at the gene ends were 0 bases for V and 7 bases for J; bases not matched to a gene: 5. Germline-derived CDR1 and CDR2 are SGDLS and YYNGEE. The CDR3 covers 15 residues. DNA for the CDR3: TGTGCCAGCAGCGTAGGGGGTAGCGGGAGTAATGAGCAGTTCTTC. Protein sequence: CASSVGGSGSNEQFF.